This passage covers 8 T cell receptor beta chains from one sample sequenced in a study of shared clonotypes between healthy human individuals. Only in-frame clones appear in the TCRdb table, and some are missing; sequencing was by immunoSEQ multiplex PCR. Among about 2.3 million clones listed, 85% to 95% were seen once. The sequenced sample was naive CD4+ T cells from PBMCs. The subset is: CD45RA+ positively selected. The receptors come from a man aged 18 to 35 in good health. Some clones in this sample may be carry-over from other donors' samples.

This chain uses TRBV5-1 with TRBJ2-1, with D possibly being TRBD2 (6 bases). This CDR3 comprises 13 residues. Germline CDR1 reads SGHRS; CDR2 reads YFSETQ. V gave up 4 bases and J gave up 4 bases, with 9 bases separating them. CDR3 bases: TGCGCCAGCAGCCCGGAGGGATACAATGAGCAGTTCTTC. It encodes CASSPEGYNEQFF.

This clone has only one observation. V and J are TRBV5-1 and TRBJ1-3, with D possibly TRBD1 on 5 matching bases. V dropped 2 bases and J dropped 0 bases, with 12 bases sitting between them. Germline CDR1 SGHRS, CDR2 YFSETQ. The CDR3 is 16 residues long. The DNA for the CDR3 is TGCGCCAGCAGCTTATTCCCGACAGTCTCTGGAAACACCATATATTTT. It specifies CASSLFPTVSGNTIYF.

The rearrangement joins TRBV2 to TRBJ2-3; 7 bases agree with TRBD2. J was trimmed by 4 bases and V by 8 bases; bases with no gene match: 15. In germline, CDR1 is SNHLY, CDR2 FYNNEI. The CDR3 is 16 amino acids. The DNA of the CDR3 is TGTGCCAGCTCCAAGGCAGGCGGGAGCCCCCCAGATACGCAGTATTTT. Its translation is CASSKAGGSPPDTQYF.

Points on this clone: One junction end does not reproduce the germline sequence, and a read error may be involved. The V gene is TRBV6-6, the J gene TRBJ1-5, with D possibly TRBD1 on 5 matching bases. This CDR3 is 14 amino acids long. Germline V CDR1 and CDR2: MNHNY, SVGAGI (reference sequence). The CDR3 is CASSYSGDGQTQHF. DNA of the CDR3: TGTGCCAGCAGTTACTCTGGGGACGGTCAGACCCAGCATTTT.

V and J are TRBV19 and TRBJ2-7, with TRBD1 matching 8 bases. The V and J ends lost 9 bases and 3 bases, in that order; junction bases with no gene match: 7. CDR1 LNHDA and CDR2 SQIVND come from the germline V gene (reference sequence). This CDR3 is 13 amino acids long. In DNA, the CDR3 is TGTGCCAGCAAGGGACAGGATGTCTACGAGCAGTACTTC. This translates into CASKGQDVYEQYF.

The chain has TRBV7-2 and TRBJ2-3; the D is unclear. Germline CDR1 and CDR2: SGHTA and FQGNSA. The CDR3 loop spans 15 amino acids. V lost 0 bases, J lost 1 base, and 8 bases lay in between. The CDR3 loop reads CASSLAVVRTDTQYF. For the CDR3, the DNA is TGTGCCAGCAGCTTAGCGGTTGTACGCACAGATACGCAGTATTTT. Full variable domain (outside the CDR3, taken from reference TRBV7-2 and TRBJ2-3): GAGVSQSPSNKVTEKGKDVELRCDPISGHTALYWYRQSLGQGLEFLIYFQGNSAPDKSGLPSDRFSAERTGGSVSTLTIQRTQQEDSAVYLCASSLAVVRTDTQYFGPGTRLTVL.

The DNA of the CDR3 is TGTGCCAGCTCACAGTTTGCGGGAGTGGGATTTCAAGAGACCCAGTACTTC. It codes for CASSQFAGVGFQETQYF. The rearrangement links TRBV18 to TRBJ2-5; TRBD2 matches 7 bases. J was trimmed by 2 bases and V by 4 bases; bases with no gene match: 13. Germline CDR1 KGHSH, CDR2 LQKENI. The CDR3 runs to 17 residues.

This chain uses TRBV30 with TRBJ1-2, with D maybe TRBD1 (6 bases). Trimming took off 5 bases at V and 6 bases at J, with 16 bases between the two ends. CDR3 length equals 13 residues. Germline V CDR1 and CDR2: GTSNPN, SVGIG (reference sequence). The CDR3 reads CAWRAGPGDGYTF. In nucleotides, the CDR3 is TGTGCCTGGCGGGCAGGGCCAGGGGATGGCTACACCTTC.